This paragraph reports one T cell receptor (beta chain). Its target is unknown. This entry belongs to a study of OX40 agonist ivuxolimab in advanced cancers. Produced via immunoSEQ multiplex PCR; TCRdb's table is partial and in-frame only. The data show about 18,000 clones, about four fifths seen once. Whole-study findings and limits: Expanded peripheral T cell antigen specificity was not determined.

The clonotype originates from an adult with an advanced solid tumor such as melanoma, head and neck, liver or kidney cancer. The material was CD4+ or CD8+ T cells sorted from blood, obtained in a trial of the OX40 agonist ivuxolimab.

CDR3 sequence (DNA): TGTGCCAGTCACGATAGCGGGAATTCACCCCTCCACTTT. Protein product: CASHDSGNSPLHF. This chain joins TRBV19 and TRBJ1-6; D gene unclear. Trimming removed 8 bases at V and 7 bases at J, with 12 bases between. The CDR3 has 13 residues. CDR1 and CDR2 from the germline V gene are LNHDA and SQIVND (reference sequence).